These 2 T cell receptor beta chains were all obtained from the same sample, sequenced in a study of regulatory T cells in long-lasting Graves disease. The time point was: newly diagnosed GD, antithyroid drugs for less than 3 months. Preparation of the TCR library used RNA extracted from PBMCs. Investigators prepared the TCR beta libraries by applying iRepertoire HTBI primers and Arm-PCR of CDR3 regions. MiXCR was run by TCRdb on the multiplex PCR reads, yielding one entry per CDR3 protein. The table has about 440,000 distinct CDR3 sequences, under 15% seen once. The same sample was also used in a study of T cells in Graves' hyperthyroidism and ophthalmopathy.

Sequences were derived from peripheral blood mononuclear cells (PBMCs), sampled at new diagnosis, from a patient treated with antithyroid drugs. These TCRs come from a woman aged 25 to 45 with Graves disease.

This clonotype was recorded once. V usage is TRBV27 and J usage is TRBJ2-1; D might be TRBD2 (6 bases). This CDR3 contains 15 residues. V lost 9 bases to trimming and J lost 4 bases, with 19 bases between them. Germline assignment: CDR1 MNHEY and CDR2 SMNVEV (reference sequence). CDR3 in amino acids: CASGTGGDPYNEQFF. DNA of the CDR3: TGTGCCAGTGGGACTGGCGGGGATCCATACAATGAGCAGTTCTTC.

There are a few counts of this clonotype. V usage is TRBV18 and J usage is TRBJ1-2; TRBD1 might be the D (5 bases). The CDR3 covers 16 residues. Germline values: CDR1 KGHSH, CDR2 LQKENI. V lost 6 bases to trimming and J lost 1 base, with 18 bases between them. The DNA for the CDR3 is TGTGCCAGCTCCCATATGGACGGGGGAATTAACTATGGCTACACCTTC. Translating gives CASSHMDGGINYGYTF.